The rows below give T cell receptor beta chains drawn from one sample of a study of Ad26.COV2.S vaccination and SARS-CoV-2 variants. Using immunoSEQ multiplex PCR, the repertoire was profiled, and TCRdb retains in-frame clones only, with some absent. The sample includes 350,000 to 500,000 clones, around 91% of them seen just once. Sequenced material: peripheral blood, taken in a trial of Ad26.COV2.S vaccine versus placebo. The receptors were sampled from a person between 18 and 65 years old who received the Ad26.COV2.S COVID-19 vaccine or a placebo. CDR3s include the opening cysteine and the closing phenylalanine or tryptophan. A D gene is named only where the DNA matches it firmly. Size is stated for part of the rows, as once, few or many counts, or as a class when the clone is expanded.

J gene | V gene | clone size | D gene | CDR3 protein | CDR3 DNA
TRBJ1-4 | TRBV28 | . | . | CASSEPATNEKLFF | TGTGCCAGCAGTGAGCCAGCAACTAATGAAAAACTGTTTTTT
TRBJ1-1 | TRBV6-6 | . | . | CASSYSISSQNTEAFF | TGTGCCAGCAGTTACTCGATTTCCTCCCAGAACACTGAAGCTTTCTTT
TRBJ1-6 | TRBV21-1 | . | . | CASSKGRRGRSPLHF | TGTGCCAGCAGCAAAGGACGGCGCGGCCGTTCACCCCTCCACTTT
TRBJ2-7 | TRBV7-8 | . | TRBD2 | CASSLEGPSGSDEQYF | TGTGCCAGCAGCTTAGAGGGGCCTAGCGGGAGCGACGAGCAGTACTTC
TRBJ1-3 | TRBV28 | . | . | CASSLADHSGNTIYF | TGTGCCAGCAGTTTAGCAGATCACTCTGGAAACACCATATATTTT
TRBJ2-7 | TRBV30 | once | . | CAWSVTRVASEQYF | TGTGCCTGGAGTGTAACGCGGGTCGCCTCCGAGCAGTACTTC
TRBJ2-3 | TRBV10-1 | . | TRBD2 | CASSLLLAGGPYTDTQYF | TGCGCCAGCAGCCTTCTTCTAGCGGGAGGGCCTTACACAGATACGCAGTATTTT
TRBJ2-7 | TRBV7-2 | . | TRBD2 | CASSSQAGGPYEQYF | TGTGCCAGCAGCTCCCAAGCGGGAGGGCCGTACGAGCAGTACTTC
TRBJ2-2 | TRBV7-8 | . | . | CASFKAQIANTGELFF | TGTGCCAGCTTCAAGGCGCAGATTGCGAACACCGGGGAGCTGTTTTTT
TRBJ2-1 | TRBV3-1/TRBV3-2 | . | . | CASSHYNQGEQFF | TGTGCCAGCAGCCACTACAACCAGGGGGAGCAGTTCTTC
TRBJ2-7 | TRBV5-4 | . | TRBD1 | CASSAPGTVSYEQYF | TGTGCCAGCAGCGCACCCGGGACAGTCTCCTACGAGCAGTACTTC
TRBJ2-1 | TRBV7-2 | . | TRBD2 | CASSLAGLDSNEQFF | TGTGCCAGCAGCTTAGCGGGACTAGATTCGAATGAGCAGTTCTTC
TRBJ2-7 | TRBV6-2/TRBV6-3 | . | TRBD2 | CASSYQAGVQPAIAYEQYF | TGTGCCAGCAGTTACCAAGCGGGAGTCCAACCGGCAATTGCCTACGAGCAGTACTTC
TRBJ2-2 | TRBV5-4 | . | TRBD1 | CASSHPPGQGNTGELFF | TGTGCCAGCAGCCACCCCCCGGGACAGGGTAACACCGGGGAGCTGTTTTTT
TRBJ1-1 | TRBV7-2 | . | . | CASSLSVAVNTEAFF | TGTGCCAGCAGCTTATCGGTCGCGGTGAACACTGAAGCTTTCTTT
TRBJ2-5 | TRBV28 | . | . | CASSFTVGETQYF | TGTGCCAGCAGTTTTACAGTAGGGGAGACCCAGTACTTC
TRBJ1-1 | TRBV7-6 | . | TRBD1 | CASSLGRTGTAEAFF | TGTGCCAGCAGCTTAGGTAGGACAGGGACGGCTGAAGCTTTCTTT
TRBJ2-4 | TRBV28 | . | TRBD1 | CASSTTGGTRNIQYF | TGTGCCAGCAGTACCACAGGGGGCACTAGAAACATTCAGTACTTC
TRBJ2-7 | TRBV7-8 | once | . | CASSTPPGSLVYEQYF | TGTGCCAGCAGCACCCCCCCAGGGTCTCTCGTCTACGAGCAGTACTTC
TRBJ2-7 | TRBV3-1/TRBV3-2 | . | TRBD1 | CASSQANRGLYEQYF | TGTGCCAGCAGCCAAGCGAACAGGGGGCTATACGAGCAGTACTTC
TRBJ2-1 | TRBV25-1 | . | TRBD2 | CASSPRLARYNEQFF | TGTGCCAGCAGCCCCCGACTAGCGAGGTACAATGAGCAGTTCTTC
TRBJ1-3 | TRBV9 | once | . | CASSAGSSGNTIYF | TGTGCCAGCAGCGCTGGGAGCTCTGGAAACACCATATATTTT
TRBJ2-5 | TRBV11-2 | . | TRBD1 | CASSFPGQGRETQYF | TGTGCCAGCAGCTTCCCGGGACAGGGAAGAGAGACCCAGTACTTC
TRBJ1-3 | TRBV5-1 | . | . | CASSLGGLVSGNTIYF | TGCGCCAGCAGCTTGGGTGGACTCGTCTCTGGAAACACCATATATTTT
TRBJ1-1 | TRBV6-1 | . | . | CASSEAMGAAEAFF | TGTGCCAGCAGTGAAGCAATGGGGGCTGCTGAAGCTTTCTTT
TRBJ2-2 | TRBV5-5 | . | TRBD1 | CASSSRGPSPNTGELFF | TGTGCCAGCAGCAGCAGGGGGCCATCACCGAACACCGGGGAGCTGTTTTTT
TRBJ2-7 | TRBV11-2 | . | . | CASSRGWSSYEQYF | TGTGCCAGCAGCCGAGGATGGAGCTCCTACGAGCAGTACTTC
TRBJ1-2 | TRBV28 | once | . | CASSLRVGSPAYGYTF | TGTGCCAGCAGTTTGAGGGTCGGGTCTCCGGCCTATGGCTACACCTTC
TRBJ2-3 | TRBV27 | . | TRBD2 | CASRAGVNTQYF | TGTGCCAGCAGAGCGGGAGTTAATACGCAGTATTTT
TRBJ2-2 | TRBV19 | . | TRBD2 | CASTPPGGGATGELFF | TGTGCCAGTACCCCCCCCGGGGGAGGGGCCACCGGGGAGCTGTTTTTT
TRBJ2-7 | TRBV4-2 | . | TRBD2 | CASSQGPAGETYEQYF | TGTGCCAGCAGCCAAGGTCCCGCGGGAGAGACCTACGAGCAGTACTTC
TRBJ2-3 | TRBV6-5 | . | . | CASSSRGTDTQYF | TGTGCCAGCAGTTCCCGGGGCACAGATACGCAGTATTTT
TRBJ2-3 | TRBV4-3 | . | TRBD1 | CASSQDFARGLTDTQYF | TGCGCCAGCAGCCAAGATTTTGCGAGGGGGCTCACAGATACGCAGTATTTT
TRBJ2-2 | TRBV4-2 | . | . | CASSQDPIAGELFF | TGTGCCAGCAGCCAAGATCCTATTGCAGGGGAGCTGTTTTTT
TRBJ2-7 | TRBV7-6 | . | TRBD1 | CASSFDPDRVTYEQYF | TGTGCCAGCAGCTTTGATCCCGACAGGGTAACGTACGAGCAGTACTTC
TRBJ2-7 | TRBV29-1 | . | TRBD1 | CSVEGPGQGIYEQYF | TGCAGCGTTGAAGGTCCGGGACAGGGGATTTACGAGCAGTACTTC
TRBJ2-5 | TRBV11-2 | . | . | CASSLAGSGGTQYF | TGTGCCAGCAGCTTAGCAGGTTCTGGGGGGACCCAGTACTTC